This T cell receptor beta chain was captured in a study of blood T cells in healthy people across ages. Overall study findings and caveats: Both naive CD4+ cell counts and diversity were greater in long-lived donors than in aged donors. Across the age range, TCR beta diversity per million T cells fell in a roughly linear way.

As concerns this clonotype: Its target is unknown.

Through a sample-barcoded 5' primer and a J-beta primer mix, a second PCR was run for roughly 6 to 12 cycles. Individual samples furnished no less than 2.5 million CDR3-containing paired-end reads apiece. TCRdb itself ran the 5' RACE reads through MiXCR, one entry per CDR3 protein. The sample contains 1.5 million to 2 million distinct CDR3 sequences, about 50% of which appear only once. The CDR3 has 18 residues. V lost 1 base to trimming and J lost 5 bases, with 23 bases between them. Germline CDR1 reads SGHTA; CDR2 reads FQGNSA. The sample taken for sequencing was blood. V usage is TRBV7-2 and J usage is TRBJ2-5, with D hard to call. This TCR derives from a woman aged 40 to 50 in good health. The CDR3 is CASSLVPVSSRASETQYF. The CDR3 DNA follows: TGTGCCAGCAGCTTAGTCCCCGTTAGCAGTAGGGCCTCCGAGACCCAGTACTTC.